These T cell receptor beta chains were read from a single sample in a study of shared clonotypes between healthy human individuals. Some clones are missing from TCRdb's copy, which holds only in-frame ones; the method was immunoSEQ multiplex PCR. The table includes approximately 510,000 clones, 75% to 85% detected once. Sequencing was carried out using PBMCs. All receptors come from a woman between 35 and 50 years old in good health. Some clones in this sample may be carry-over from other donors' samples. The CDR3 runs from the conserved cysteine through the conserved F or W. A D gene is named only where the DNA matches it firmly. Rows may omit the clone size; those that give it use once, few, many or a size class.

len	d_gene	abundance	v_gene	j_gene	CDR3nt	CDR3aa
16	-	once	TRBV4-2	TRBJ2-5	TGTGCCAGCAGCTTGGACGGCGGGATGGGGCAAGAGACCCAGTACTTC	CASSLDGGMGQETQYF
15	-	few	TRBV6-1	TRBJ2-2	TGTGCCAGCAGCCCTCTGCAGGGCGACACCGGGGAGCTGTTTTTT	CASSPLQGDTGELFF
17	TRBD2	-	TRBV11-2	TRBJ2-7	TGTGCCAGCAGCCATTATGGCGAGCGGGAGGAGGGCAACGAGCAGTACTTC	CASSHYGEREEGNEQYF
15	TRBD1	-	TRBV27	TRBJ2-1	TGTGCCAGCAGTTTAGGGACAGGGGTTTACAATGAGCAGTTCTTC	CASSLGTGVYNEQFF
14	TRBD1	many	TRBV18	TRBJ1-2	TGTGCCAGCTCACCCCGGGACAGGGGAAGCGGCTACACCTTC	CASSPRDRGSGYTF
15	TRBD2	-	TRBV9	TRBJ2-1	TGTGCCAGCAGCGTAGGCCCTAGCGGATACAATGAGCAGTTCTTC	CASSVGPSGYNEQFF
14	-	-	TRBV21-1	TRBJ2-7	TGTGCCAGCGAGCGGGGGGGGATCCCATACGAGCAGTACTTC	CASERGGIPYEQYF
17	TRBD1	-	TRBV18	TRBJ2-3	TGTGCCAGCTCACCAGGGGACAGGGGCTCGGGCACAGATACGCAGTATTTT	CASSPGDRGSGTDTQYF
12	-	few	TRBV29-1	TRBJ1-5	TGCAGCGTTGCACAGGGCGATCAGCCCCAGCATTTT	CSVAQGDQPQHF
12	TRBD2	-	TRBV29-1	TRBJ2-1	TGCAGCGCAGGACTAGCGGGAAATGAGCAGTTCTTC	CSAGLAGNEQFF
15	TRBD1	-	TRBV5-1	TRBJ1-5	TGCGCCAGCAGCTTGGAGGGACAGCCCGAGCAGCCCCAGCATTTT	CASSLEGQPEQPQHF
15	TRBD2	few	TRBV19	TRBJ2-1	TGTGCCAGTAGTACTTCTAGCGGGAGGGCCTGGGAGCAGTTCTTC	CASSTSSGRAWEQFF
13	-	once	TRBV18	TRBJ2-7	TGTGCCAGCTCACCAACGTCTAGGGCCGAGCAGTACTTC	CASSPTSRAEQYF
16	-	-	TRBV28	TRBJ2-3	TGTGCCAGCAGTTTACGGGGCGTAACTAGCACAGATACGCAGTATTTT	CASSLRGVTSTDTQYF
15	-	-	TRBV5-1	TRBJ1-1	TGCGCCAGCAGCTCATTAGGGACTCCGAACACTGAAGCTTTCTTT	CASSSLGTPNTEAFF
16	-	-	TRBV7-8	TRBJ2-5	TGTGCCAGCAGCTTCCCCCTATTGGGAGCGGGAGAGACCCAGTACTTC	CASSFPLLGAGETQYF
15	TRBD1	-	TRBV10-1	TRBJ2-7	TGCGCCAGCAGTGAGTCTCGGACAGGGGGTTACGAGCAGTACTTC	CASSESRTGGYEQYF
14	-	-	TRBV28	TRBJ1-5	TGTGCCAGCAGACTATCGGGAGGCAATCAGCCCCAGCATTTT	CASRLSGGNQPQHF
16	-	few	TRBV9	TRBJ2-1	TGTGCCAGCAGCGCCCACATAGGGGAAGGCTACAATGAGCAGTTCTTC	CASSAHIGEGYNEQFF
14	-	-	TRBV10-3	TRBJ1-4	TGTGCCATCAGTGAGTCAGGGGCACGGGAAAAACTGTTTTTT	CAISESGAREKLFF
13	-	-	TRBV4-1	TRBJ2-1	TGCGCCAGCAGCCAAGGGATTCCAGATGAGCAGTTCTTC	CASSQGIPDEQFF
12	-	-	TRBV28	TRBJ1-5	TGTGCCAGCAGTGGCCAGGGTCAGCCCCAGCATTTT	CASSGQGQPQHF
14	TRBD2	once	TRBV19	TRBJ2-1	TGTGCCAGTAGTCGACTAGCGGGCAACAATGAGCAGTTCTTC	CASSRLAGNNEQFF
15	-	-	TRBV27	TRBJ2-5	TGCAGCACGGGGAGAGTGGGGACGGTCTGGGAGACCCAGTACTTC	CSTGRVGTVWETQYF
17	TRBD1	-	TRBV27	TRBJ1-1	TGTGCCAGCAGTTTAGTCGGACAGGGCAAAGGGAACACTGAAGCTTTCTTT	CASSLVGQGKGNTEAFF
13	-	-	TRBV11-2	TRBJ2-1	TGTGCCAGCAGCATCAGCTCCTACAATGAGCAGTTCTTC	CASSISSYNEQFF
15	-	few	TRBV9	TRBJ2-2	TGTGCCAGCAGCTCAAGCTTAGCGAACACCGGGGAGCTGTTTTTT	CASSSSLANTGELFF
12	TRBD1	-	TRBV2	TRBJ2-5	TGTGCCAGCAGGGACAGGGTGGAGACCCAGTACTTC	CASRDRVETQYF
14	-	-	TRBV18	TRBJ2-1	TGTGCCAGCTCACCACAAGGACAGTACAATGAGCAGTTCTTC	CASSPQGQYNEQFF
14	-	-	TRBV11-2	TRBJ2-2	TGTGCCAGCAGCAACGGACTCAACACCGGGGAGCTGTTTTTT	CASSNGLNTGELFF
19	-	-	TRBV27	TRBJ1-4	TGTGCCAGCAGTTTATCCTATTATCGACAGGAGGAGTCTAATGAAAAACTGTTTTTT	CASSLSYYRQEESNEKLFF
15	-	-	TRBV7-3	TRBJ2-3	TGTGCCAGCAGCTTACAGGGTCTCAGCACAGATACGCAGTATTTT	CASSLQGLSTDTQYF
16	TRBD1	-	TRBV19	TRBJ2-5	TGTGCCAGTAGTATAAAGGGACAGGGAGCGGGAGAGACCCAGTACTTC	CASSIKGQGAGETQYF
14	-	-	TRBV11-2	TRBJ2-5	TGTGCCAGCAGCCTATGGACTAAACAAGAGACCCAGTACTTC	CASSLWTKQETQYF
18	-	-	TRBV5-1	TRBJ2-7	TGCGCCAGCAGCTTGGCCACGGGCCACTTAAGACCCTCCTACGAGCAGTACTTC	CASSLATGHLRPSYEQYF
16	TRBD2	-	TRBV9	TRBJ2-1	TGTGCCAGCAGCGCCGCTAGCGGGAGGTCCTACAATGAGCAGTTCTTC	CASSAASGRSYNEQFF
13	-	-	TRBV7-8	TRBJ2-7	TGTGCCAACAGCTTAGGAGGGCCGGGGGAGCAGTACTTC	CANSLGGPGEQYF
15	-	-	TRBV28	TRBJ2-4	TGTGCCAGCAGCCAGCAGGGAATAGCCAAAAACATTCAGTACTTC	CASSQQGIAKNIQYF
13	-	-	TRBV2	TRBJ2-7	TGTGCCAGCAGTGTAAGCGGCATTTACGAGCAGTACTTC	CASSVSGIYEQYF
14	TRBD1	-	TRBV19	TRBJ2-5	TGTGCCAGTAGCACGTTTGACAGGGCGGGGACCCAGTACTTC	CASSTFDRAGTQYF
11	-	-	TRBV7-9	TRBJ1-2	TGTGCCAGCAGCTTAGAGGGCACCGGCACCTTC	CASSLEGTGTF
11	-	-	TRBV28	TRBJ2-7	TGTGCCAGCAGAGCAGATGGCGAGCAGTACTTC	CASRADGEQYF
14	-	-	TRBV14	TRBJ2-5	TGTGCCAGCAGCGCCGAGCGGGTAACAGAGACCCAGTACTTC	CASSAERVTETQYF
14	-	once	TRBV7-9	TRBJ1-1	TGTGCCAGCAGCCTCCTTCAGGGTTGGACTGAAGCTTTCTTT	CASSLLQGWTEAFF
11	-	-	TRBV18	TRBJ2-1	TGTGCCAGCTCACCACAGGGTCAGCAGTTCTTC	CASSPQGQQFF
14	TRBD1	-	TRBV9	TRBJ2-1	TGTGCCAGCAGCGCGACAGGGTCCTACAATGAGCAGTTCTTC	CASSATGSYNEQFF
15	TRBD2	-	TRBV30	TRBJ2-7	TGTGCCTGGAGTGTGCGGCGGGAGGCTACCTACGAGCAGTACTTC	CAWSVRREATYEQYF
15	-	once	TRBV5-6	TRBJ1-2	TGTGCCAGCAGGATTCGTCGAACTGCACTCTATGGCTACACCTTC	CASRIRRTALYGYTF
15	TRBD2	-	TRBV28	TRBJ2-7	TGTGCCAGCAGTTCCCCCCCCGGCGGGAGCTACGAGCAGTACTTC	CASSSPPGGSYEQYF
15	-	-	TRBV6-4	TRBJ1-5	TGTGCCAGCAGTGAACAGGGAGGGGGCAATCAGCCCCAGCATTTT	CASSEQGGGNQPQHF